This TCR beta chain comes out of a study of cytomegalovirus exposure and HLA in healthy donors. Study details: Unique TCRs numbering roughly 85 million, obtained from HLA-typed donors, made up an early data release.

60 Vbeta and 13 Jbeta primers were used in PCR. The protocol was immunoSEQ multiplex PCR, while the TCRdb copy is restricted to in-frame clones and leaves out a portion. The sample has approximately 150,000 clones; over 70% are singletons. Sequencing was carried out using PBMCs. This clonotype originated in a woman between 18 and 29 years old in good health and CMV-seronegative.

In nucleotides, the CDR3 is TGTGCCACCCGAGACGGAGGGAGCAATCAGCCCCAGCATTTT. Its protein is CATRDGGSNQPQHF. This chain connects TRBV6-5 to TRBJ1-5; D is unclear. Germline values: CDR1 MNHEY, CDR2 SVGAGI. The CDR3 is made up of 14 amino acids. V dropped 10 bases and J dropped 1 base, with 14 bases sitting between them.